The sequence of this T cell receptor beta chain was determined in a study of response to subunit inactivated influenza vaccine. This clonotype has just a few counts. Its antigen remains unidentified. Study-wide findings and caveats: It was the authors' suggestion that each seasonal influenza vaccination recruits few new T cells.

TCRdb reprocessed the RT-PCR reads via MiXCR and lists one record per CDR3 protein. Counted here are about 520,000 distinct CDR3 sequences, 6.5% to 8% occurring once; the ten biggest clones make up around 14%. The receptor comes from a man aged 45 to 70 who received an inactivated influenza vaccine. This specimen consisted of PBMCs from blood, obtained roughly 24 months after vaccination.

Here the CDR3 reads CASSPDYRSGELFF. The CDR3 nucleotides read TGCGCCAGCAGCCCCGACTACCGGTCCGGGGAGCTGTTTTTT. V usage is TRBV4-3 and J usage is TRBJ2-2, with D maybe TRBD2 (5 bases). The ends were cut back, 4 bases at V and 6 bases at J, with 12 bases in the middle. The CDR3 sequence is 14 residues long. CDR1 and CDR2 (germline): LGHNA, YSLEER.